Described below is a single TCR beta chain sequence and its context. Antigen specificity is unknown. The data originate from a study of T cell responses to AZD1222 COVID-19 vaccine. Study-level background: The study pooled second doses at about 4 or about 12 weeks. Regarding the study as a whole: Baseline seropositives among AZD1222 recipients totaled only six or seven.

Germline V gene data show CDR1 as MNHEY and CDR2 as SMNVEV (reference sequence). The CDR3 sequence is 14 residues long. V lost 5 bases and J 1 base, leaving 9 bases between the germline ends. Libraries were prepared by immunoSEQ multiplex PCR; TCRdb keeps only in-frame clonotypes and omits some of them. The profile covers about 110,000 clones, with roughly nine tenths appearing a single time and roughly 7% taken by the ten largest. The chain carries TRBV27 and TRBJ2-1, with D possibly matching TRBD2 (6 bases). The sequence was obtained from an adult in good health. The material was peripheral blood, obtained on day 0 of AZD1222 vaccination. CDR3 loop: CASSQSGSYNEQFF. The CDR3 nucleotides read TGTGCCAGCAGTCAGAGCGGGTCCTACAATGAGCAGTTCTTC.